The clone carrying this TCR beta chain was found a few times. The material for each subset, its genomic DNA, was split evenly across several immunoSEQ plates. Sequencing used immunoSEQ multiplex PCR; TCRdb keeps in-frame clones, though not all of them. The table records around 2,100,000 clones, about 94% of them present only once. Naivety among CD8 cells was defined by CD45RO negativity and positive CCR7 selection, thereby excluding terminally differentiated effector memory CD45RA+ cells. The data are from a study of shared clonotypes between healthy human individuals. CDR3 length: 12 residues. V gave up 8 bases and J gave up 6 bases; unmatched junction bases: 6. The germline CDR1 and CDR2 sequences are LNHDA and SQIVND (reference sequence).

Sequenced input: naive CD8+ T cells sorted from blood. The rearrangement joins TRBV19 to TRBJ2-7; 8 positions match TRBD2. The sequence came from a man aged 18 to 30 in good health. The CDR3 nucleotides are TGTGCCAGTCTTAGCGGGACCGGCGAGCAGTACTTC. Encoded protein: CASLSGTGEQYF.